This T cell receptor (beta chain) appears in the sequencing data of a study of human T cells and chemical hapten exposure listed by TCRdb under 2021. Looking at the study overall: Libraries were pooled for sequencing, and variation in per-sample TCR yields was attributed mainly to small differences in library volumes within the pool. The study tracked peripheral blood TCR repertoire changes in vivo during primary and secondary sensitization to the hapten diphenylcyclopropenone (DPC) in alopecia patients. From each blood RNA sample, both TCR alpha and TCR beta chains were sequenced.

Libraries came from 5' RACE. The instrument was an Illumina MiSeq. Library preparation attached unique molecular identifiers to individual cDNA molecules for quantitative, reproducible TCR counting. Concerning the study's data processing: The median number of TCRs per sample was over 85,000, ranging from about 20,000 to 750,000. The Decombinator software suite was used to annotate the V, J and CDR3 of the TCR reads. To make PS versus PT1 abundance plots, every sample was subsampled to the same number of TCRs (28,000). TCRs were defined as expanded if absent before sensitization and observed at least eight times at the 2-week time point. The public reads were reprocessed in TCRdb via fastp at Q25 and MiXCR, keeping in-frame beta chains. CDR3 protein duplicates are merged, each entry listing the most common genes and DNA. TCRdb's processing, not the authors' own work, is the source of the V and J calls. This sample lists approximately 140,000 distinct CDR3 sequences; about 4% were detected once. The top ten hold approximately 1.3% of the sample.

This clonotype was picked up many times. Its antigen target is currently unknown. The record has no base qualities; no much larger clone is one base away. The junction carries 8 bases between V and J, which are trimmed by 4 bases and 2 bases respectively. The germline V gene (reference sequence) sets CDR1 to LGHDT and CDR2 to YNNKEL. Its CDR3 holds 13 amino acids, cysteine through phenylalanine. Left in the record is the CDR3 DNA by itself, 39 bases read in frame from the first base. General study outcomes and caveats: DPC sensitization did not change how many TCRs were above 1 in 1000 frequency, and no evidence was found of alterations in global repertoire structure. Repeated subsampling changed both the strength of the expansion versus patch-test correlation and the threshold at which the correlation became significant.

Total RNA was extracted from unfractionated whole blood that had been collected in Tempus Blood RNA tubes. Roughly 5 healthy volunteers served as TCR sequencing controls and were bled at day 0, 2 weeks and 6 weeks. The rearrangement joined TRBV3-1 to TRBJ1-2, with TRBD1 as a weak D call on 5 bases. The clonotype was recovered from a female donor in good health. The CDR3: CASSLRQNYGYTF. The DNA is as follows: TGTGCCAGCAGCCTCAGACAGAACTATGGCTACACCTTC. With the rest looked up from the reference TRBV3-1 and TRBJ1-2 genes rather than sequenced, the full variable domain is DTAVSQTPKYLVTQMGNDKSIKCEQNLGHDTMYWYKQDSKKFLKIMFSYNNKELIINETVPNRFSPKSPDKAHLNLHINSLELGDSAVYFCASSLRQNYGYTFGSGTRLTVV.